The rows below give T cell receptor beta chains drawn from one sample of a study of control samples from healthy donors and cancer patients. The method was immunoSEQ multiplex PCR; TCRdb's version includes in-frame clones alone and lacks a portion of them. This sample has roughly 80,000 clones; roughly 90% occur once, and the top ten carry around 5.7%. The sample was blood. Receptors were obtained from a woman aged 45 to 65 in good health. CDR3s leave out the opening cysteine and the closing phenylalanine or tryptophan. Each record gives: V gene, clone size, CDR3 length, J gene, CDR3 protein. Clone size is given for some rows only: seen once, a few or many times, or a class if the clone is expanded.

v_gene: TRBV7-2
abundance: once
len: 12
j_gene: TRBJ1-1
CDR3aa: ASSGQGARTEAF

v_gene: TRBV3-1/TRBV3-2
abundance: -
len: 11
j_gene: TRBJ1-6
CDR3aa: ASSRPQDSPLH

v_gene: TRBV27
abundance: -
len: 11
j_gene: TRBJ2-7
CDR3aa: ASSTGGAGEQY

v_gene: TRBV3-1/TRBV3-2
abundance: -
len: 10
j_gene: TRBJ1-3
CDR3aa: ASSHPQETVY

v_gene: TRBV7-8
abundance: -
len: 13
j_gene: TRBJ1-1
CDR3aa: ASSLTRVGNTEAF

v_gene: TRBV13
abundance: -
len: 13
j_gene: TRBJ2-3
CDR3aa: ASSLWSDFTDTQY

v_gene: TRBV11-2
abundance: -
len: 17
j_gene: TRBJ1-4
CDR3aa: ASSLKRGEVDTTNEKLF

v_gene: TRBV2
abundance: -
len: 15
j_gene: TRBJ1-1
CDR3aa: ASGYEVPTKGDTEAF

v_gene: TRBV6-6
abundance: -
len: 13
j_gene: TRBJ1-2
CDR3aa: ASTEAGSDYYGYT

v_gene: TRBV6-5
abundance: -
len: 12
j_gene: TRBJ2-4
CDR3aa: ALDSPLAKNIQY

v_gene: TRBV7-9
abundance: -
len: 10
j_gene: TRBJ1-2
CDR3aa: ASSLALRGYT

v_gene: TRBV10-1
abundance: few
len: 14
j_gene: TRBJ1-2
CDR3aa: ASSESLSRVSSGYT

v_gene: TRBV4-1
abundance: once
len: 15
j_gene: TRBJ2-3
CDR3aa: ASSQAMTGVGTDTQY

v_gene: TRBV25-1
abundance: -
len: 12
j_gene: TRBJ2-5
CDR3aa: ASAPGFVIETQY

v_gene: TRBV19
abundance: -
len: 13
j_gene: TRBJ1-6
CDR3aa: ASSIVGRGTSPLH

v_gene: TRBV7-8
abundance: -
len: 11
j_gene: TRBJ2-1
CDR3aa: ASSSSYREEGF

v_gene: TRBV11-2
abundance: -
len: 14
j_gene: TRBJ2-3
CDR3aa: ASSPLAGTRLDTQY

v_gene: TRBV11-2
abundance: -
len: 12
j_gene: TRBJ2-1
CDR3aa: ASSTLEGPNEQF

v_gene: TRBV2
abundance: -
len: 11
j_gene: TRBJ1-5
CDR3aa: ASRLGQKGLQH

v_gene: TRBV11-2
abundance: -
len: 14
j_gene: TRBJ1-2
CDR3aa: ASSSTLSTGTYGYT

v_gene: TRBV30
abundance: once
len: 9
j_gene: TRBJ1-1
CDR3aa: GCFMPEKAF

v_gene: TRBV9
abundance: -
len: 11
j_gene: TRBJ2-1
CDR3aa: ASSVVWGNEQF

v_gene: TRBV12-3/TRBV12-4
abundance: -
len: 11
j_gene: TRBJ1-6
CDR3aa: ASSLLYSSPLH

v_gene: TRBV15
abundance: -
len: 15
j_gene: TRBJ1-4
CDR3aa: ATSRDRNRRANEKLF

v_gene: TRBV30
abundance: -
len: 12
j_gene: TRBJ1-2
CDR3aa: AWRFRDINYGYT

v_gene: TRBV6-1
abundance: -
len: 12
j_gene: TRBJ2-6
CDR3aa: ASSEGGYTNVLT

v_gene: TRBV30
abundance: -
len: 12
j_gene: TRBJ1-2
CDR3aa: AWLRPGSPYGYT

v_gene: TRBV5-1
abundance: -
len: 13
j_gene: TRBJ1-3
CDR3aa: ASSTGTGTGNTIY

v_gene: TRBV2
abundance: -
len: 11
j_gene: TRBJ1-3
CDR3aa: ASSTGARNTIY

v_gene: TRBV2
abundance: -
len: 14
j_gene: TRBJ1-3
CDR3aa: ASSVGGEISGNTIY

v_gene: TRBV4-2
abundance: -
len: 12
j_gene: TRBJ1-4
CDR3aa: ASSHRRQDEKLF

v_gene: TRBV7-6
abundance: -
len: 14
j_gene: TRBJ2-3
CDR3aa: ASSLDGPSGGGTQY

v_gene: TRBV14
abundance: few
len: 12
j_gene: TRBJ1-6
CDR3aa: ASSFFSPNSPLH

v_gene: TRBV4-2
abundance: -
len: 14
j_gene: TRBJ2-7
CDR3aa: ASSQDEAYSRYEQY

v_gene: TRBV29-1
abundance: once
len: 13
j_gene: TRBJ2-1
CDR3aa: SVIFLSGTSNEQF

v_gene: TRBV30
abundance: -
len: 11
j_gene: TRBJ1-4
CDR3aa: AWSDQGHRGLF

v_gene: TRBV12-3/TRBV12-4
abundance: -
len: 10
j_gene: TRBJ1-1
CDR3aa: ASSSRGDEAF